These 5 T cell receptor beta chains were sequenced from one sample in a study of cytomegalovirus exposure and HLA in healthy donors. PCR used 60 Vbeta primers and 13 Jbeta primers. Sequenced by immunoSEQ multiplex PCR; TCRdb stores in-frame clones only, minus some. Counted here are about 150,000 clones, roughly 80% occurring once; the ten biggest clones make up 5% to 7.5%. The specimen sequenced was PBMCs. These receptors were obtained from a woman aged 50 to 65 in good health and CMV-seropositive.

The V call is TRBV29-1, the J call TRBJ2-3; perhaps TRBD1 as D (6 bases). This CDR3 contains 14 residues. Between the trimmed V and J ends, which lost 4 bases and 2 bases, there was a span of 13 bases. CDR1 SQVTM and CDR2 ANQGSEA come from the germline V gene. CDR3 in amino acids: CSVGQELNTDTQYF. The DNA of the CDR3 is TGCAGCGTTGGACAGGAGCTTAACACAGATACGCAGTATTTT.

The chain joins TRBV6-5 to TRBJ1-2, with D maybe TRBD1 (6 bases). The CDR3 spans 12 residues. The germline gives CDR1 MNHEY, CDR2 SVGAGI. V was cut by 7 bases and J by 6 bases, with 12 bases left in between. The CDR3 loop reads CASTTGRDGYTF. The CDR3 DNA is TGTGCCAGCACTACAGGGAGGGATGGCTACACCTTC.

This CDR3 reads CASSLEAGSYNEQFF. CDR3 in DNA: TGTGCCAGCAGCTTAGAGGCGGGATCCTACAATGAGCAGTTCTTC. The chain employs TRBV11-3 and TRBJ2-1; possibly TRBD2 for D (6 bases). Germline values: CDR1 SGHNT, CDR2 YENEEA. The CDR3 contains 15 residues. Trimming took 0 bases from V and 1 from J, leaving 7 bases between them.

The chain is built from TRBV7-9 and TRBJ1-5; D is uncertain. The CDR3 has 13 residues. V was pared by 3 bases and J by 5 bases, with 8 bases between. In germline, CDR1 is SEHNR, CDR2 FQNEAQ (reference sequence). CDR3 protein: CASSFGTDQPQHF. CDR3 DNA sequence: TGTGCCAGCAGCTTTGGCACCGATCAGCCCCAGCATTTT.

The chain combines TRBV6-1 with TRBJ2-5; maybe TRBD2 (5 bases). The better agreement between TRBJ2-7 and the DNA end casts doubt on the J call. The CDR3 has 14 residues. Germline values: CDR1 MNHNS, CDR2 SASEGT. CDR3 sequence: CASSEGGGHYEQYF. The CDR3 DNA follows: TGTGCCAGCAGTGAAGGAGGCGGGCACTACGAGCAGTACTTC.